Sequencing of this T cell receptor beta chain was carried out in a study of tumor-infiltrating lymphocytes in localized non-small cell lung cancer. Study in general: Resected tumor was paired with non-adjacent uninvolved lung from the same patient. General study points: Technical variation could not be separated from intratumor heterogeneity here.

CDR3 length: 18 amino acids. V was trimmed by 3 bases and J by 4 bases, leaving 19 bases between them. Looked up from germline, CDR1 is MDHEN and CDR2 is SYDVKM. Sequencing used immunoSEQ multiplex PCR; TCRdb keeps in-frame clones, though not all of them. This table holds roughly 13,000 clones, around 70% found once. With respect to this clone: What it binds is not known.

This sequence was found in a human donor with non-small cell lung cancer. The chain joins TRBV28 to TRBJ2-6; a weak D match, TRBD1 (6 bases). The sample was uninvolved lung tissue not adjacent to the tumor. The CDR3 bases are TGTGCCAGCAGTTTTTACGCCCAGGGGTCGGTCGGGGCCAACGTCCTGACTTTC. Protein: CASSFYAQGSVGANVLTF.